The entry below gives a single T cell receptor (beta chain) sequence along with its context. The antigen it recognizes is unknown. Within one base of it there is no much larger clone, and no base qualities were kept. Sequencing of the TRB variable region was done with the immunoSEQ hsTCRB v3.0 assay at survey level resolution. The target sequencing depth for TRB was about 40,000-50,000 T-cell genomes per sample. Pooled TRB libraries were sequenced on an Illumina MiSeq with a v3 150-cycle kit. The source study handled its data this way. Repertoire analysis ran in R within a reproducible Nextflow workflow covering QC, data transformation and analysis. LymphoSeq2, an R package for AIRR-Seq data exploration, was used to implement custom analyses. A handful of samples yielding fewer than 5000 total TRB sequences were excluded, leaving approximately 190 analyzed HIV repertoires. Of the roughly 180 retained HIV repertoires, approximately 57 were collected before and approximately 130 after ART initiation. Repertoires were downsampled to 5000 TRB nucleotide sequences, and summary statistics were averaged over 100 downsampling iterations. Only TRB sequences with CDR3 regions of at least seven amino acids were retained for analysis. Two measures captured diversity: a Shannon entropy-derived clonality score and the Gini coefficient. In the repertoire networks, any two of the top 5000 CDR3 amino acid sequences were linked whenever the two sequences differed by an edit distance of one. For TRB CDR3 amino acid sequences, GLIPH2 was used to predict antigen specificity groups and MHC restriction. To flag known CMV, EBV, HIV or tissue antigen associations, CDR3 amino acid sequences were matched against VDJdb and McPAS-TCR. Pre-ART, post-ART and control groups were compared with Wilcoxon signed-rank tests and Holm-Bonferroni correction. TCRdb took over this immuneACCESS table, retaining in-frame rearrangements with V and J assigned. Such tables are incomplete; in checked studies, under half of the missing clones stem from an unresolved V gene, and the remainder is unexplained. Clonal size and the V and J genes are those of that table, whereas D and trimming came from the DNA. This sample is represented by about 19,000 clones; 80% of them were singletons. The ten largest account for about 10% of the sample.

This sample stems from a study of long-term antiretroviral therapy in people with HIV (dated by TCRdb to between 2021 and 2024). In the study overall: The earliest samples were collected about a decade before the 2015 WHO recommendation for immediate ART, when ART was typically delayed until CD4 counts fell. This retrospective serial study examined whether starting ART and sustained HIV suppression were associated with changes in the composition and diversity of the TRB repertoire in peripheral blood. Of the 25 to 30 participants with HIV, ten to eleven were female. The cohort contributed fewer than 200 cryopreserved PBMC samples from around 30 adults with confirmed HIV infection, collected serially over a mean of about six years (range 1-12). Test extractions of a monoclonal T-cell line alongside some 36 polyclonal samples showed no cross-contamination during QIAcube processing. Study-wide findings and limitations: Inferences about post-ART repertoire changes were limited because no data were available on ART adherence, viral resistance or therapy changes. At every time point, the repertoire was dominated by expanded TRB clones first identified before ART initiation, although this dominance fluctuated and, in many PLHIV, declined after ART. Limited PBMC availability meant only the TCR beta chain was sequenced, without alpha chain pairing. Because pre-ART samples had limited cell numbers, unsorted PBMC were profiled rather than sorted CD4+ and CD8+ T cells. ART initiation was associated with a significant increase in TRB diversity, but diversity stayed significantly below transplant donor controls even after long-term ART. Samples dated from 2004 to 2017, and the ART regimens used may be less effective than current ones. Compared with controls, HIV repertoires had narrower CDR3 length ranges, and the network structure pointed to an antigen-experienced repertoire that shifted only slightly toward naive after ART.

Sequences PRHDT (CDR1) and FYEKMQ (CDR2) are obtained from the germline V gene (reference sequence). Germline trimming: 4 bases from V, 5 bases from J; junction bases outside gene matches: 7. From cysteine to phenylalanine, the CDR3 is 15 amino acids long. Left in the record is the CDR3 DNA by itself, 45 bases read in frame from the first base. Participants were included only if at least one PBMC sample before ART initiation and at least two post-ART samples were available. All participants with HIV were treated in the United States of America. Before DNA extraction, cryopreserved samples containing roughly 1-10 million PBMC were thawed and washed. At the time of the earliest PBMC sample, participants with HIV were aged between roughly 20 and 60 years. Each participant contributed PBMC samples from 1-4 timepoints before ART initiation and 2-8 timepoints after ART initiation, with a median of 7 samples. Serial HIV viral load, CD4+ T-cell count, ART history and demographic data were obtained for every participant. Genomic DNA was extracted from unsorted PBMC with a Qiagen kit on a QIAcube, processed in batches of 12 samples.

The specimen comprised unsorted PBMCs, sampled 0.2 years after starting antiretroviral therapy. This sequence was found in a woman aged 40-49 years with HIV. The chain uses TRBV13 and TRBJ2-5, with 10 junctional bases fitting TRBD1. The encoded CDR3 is CASSSGQGEGETQYF. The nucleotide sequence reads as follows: TGTGCCAGCAGCTCCGGACAGGGGGAAGGCGAGACCCAGTACTTC.